This note documents a single TCR beta chain sequence. TCRdb's copy holds only in-frame clones and misses some; the assay was immunoSEQ multiplex PCR. Of several thousand clones detected, over 70% appear once; the ten largest clones hold 4.5% to 6%. This record comes from a study of chemoradiotherapy in HPV16-positive cancers. J was trimmed by 0 bases and V by 2 bases; bases with no gene match: 4. CDR3 size: 14 residues. Germline-derived CDR1 and CDR2 are GTSNPN and SVGIG (reference sequence). The material was tumor tissue, obtained from a patient who underwent chemoradiotherapy. The chain recombines TRBV30 with TRBJ2-7; 7 bases fit TRBD2. This TCR was sampled from a human donor with HPV-associated anogenital cancer. The CDR3 DNA reads TGTGCCTGGAGTACCCCGGGGGGCTCCTACGAGCAGTACTTC. Protein sequence: CAWSTPGGSYEQYF.